These 28 T cell receptor beta chains originate from one sample sequenced in a study of cytomegalovirus exposure and HLA in healthy donors. The protocol was immunoSEQ multiplex PCR, while the TCRdb copy is restricted to in-frame clones and leaves out a portion. The sample shows approximately 170,000 clones, approximately 80% of them seen only once. Sequenced sample: PBMCs. The receptors were sampled from a man under 40 in good health and CMV-seropositive.

The chain has TRBV7-9 and TRBJ2-1; 10 bases align to TRBD2. CDR3 length: 16 residues. The V and J ends lost 3 bases and 2 bases, in that order; junction bases with no gene match: 4. From germline, CDR1 is SEHNR and CDR2 FQNEAQ (reference sequence). CDR3 sequence reads: CASSFTSGAPYNEQFF. The CDR3, as DNA: TGTGCCAGCAGCTTCACTAGCGGGGCCCCCTACAATGAGCAGTTCTTC.

J is TRBJ2-1 and V is TRBV7-9, with 9 bases identical to TRBD2. Germline V gene data show CDR1 as SEHNR and CDR2 as FQNEAQ (reference sequence). This CDR3 contains 13 residues. Trimming took 5 bases from V and 7 from J; bases not matched to a gene: 3. This CDR3 is CASSQSGGNEQFF. DNA for the CDR3: TGTGCCAGCAGCCAGAGCGGGGGGAATGAGCAGTTCTTC.

The chain joins TRBV7-3 to TRBJ1-1; tentative D call: TRBD1 (6 bases). Germline CDR1 reads SGHTA; CDR2 reads FQGTGA. The CDR3 is 14 residues long. Trimming took 5 bases from V and 4 from J, leaving 14 bases between them. The CDR3 DNA follows: TGTGCCAGCAGCCCCCCCGACAGGCCCACTGAAGCTTTCTTT. Protein sequence: CASSPPDRPTEAFF.

The chain combines TRBV9 with TRBJ1-5; TRBD1 might be the D (6 bases). The CDR3 runs to 15 residues. The V and J ends lost 7 bases and 5 bases respectively, with 19 bases between them. From germline, CDR1 is SGDLS and CDR2 YYNGEE. CDR3 nucleotides: TGTGCCAGCGCACTAGGTGGGGGACAAGATCAGCCCCAGCATTTT. This encodes CASALGGGQDQPQHF.

The rearrangement joins TRBV9 to TRBJ2-5; 9 bases agree with TRBD2. Trimming at V came to 4 bases and at J to 5 bases, leaving 15 bases not matched to a gene. Germline V gene sequence: CDR1 SGDLS, CDR2 YYNGEE. The CDR3 extends over 17 amino acids. The CDR3 loop reads CASSPGFWRGGSETQYF. The CDR3 nucleotides read TGTGCCAGCAGCCCCGGTTTCTGGCGGGGGGGCTCGGAGACCCAGTACTTC.

The gene calls are TRBV6-5 and TRBJ2-3; 14 bases match TRBD2. CDR1 MNHEY and CDR2 SVGAGI come from the germline V gene. The V and J ends lost 4 bases and 8 bases, in that order; junction bases with no gene match: 8. The CDR3 is 16 amino acids. The CDR3 loop is CASSFRGTSGGGTQYF. DNA of the CDR3: TGTGCCAGCAGTTTTCGTGGGACTAGCGGGGGAGGTACGCAGTATTTT.

The chain carries TRBV7-2 and TRBJ2-4; 7 nucleotides match TRBD1. The CDR3 loop spans 13 amino acids. After removal of 5 bases from V and 6 bases from J, the junction contained 4 bases not matched to a gene. CDR1 SGHTA and CDR2 FQGNSA come from the germline V gene. Written as DNA, the CDR3 is TGTGCCAGCAGCAAGTACAGGGGAAACATTCAGTACTTC. It specifies CASSKYRGNIQYF. Supplemented by reference TRBV7-2 and TRBJ2-4, the full variable domain reads GAGVSQSPSNKVTEKGKDVELRCDPISGHTALYWYRQSLGQGLEFLIYFQGNSAPDKSGLPSDRFSAERTGGSVSTLTIQRTQQEDSAVYLCASSKYRGNIQYFGAGTRLSVL.

CDR3 sequence: CASSIRPDRGVLTEQYF. The CDR3 nucleotides read TGTGCCAGTAGTATACGACCGGACAGGGGCGTTCTGACCGAGCAGTACTTC. The rearrangement links TRBV19 to TRBJ2-7, with 9 bases matching TRBD1. With V trimmed by 2 bases and J by 6 bases, 14 bases remained unmatched. The CDR3 length is 17 residues. Germline CDR1 LNHDA, CDR2 SQIVND (reference sequence).

A remark on this clone: One junction end disagrees with the germline gene, perhaps due to a read error. The V gene is TRBV7-9, the J gene TRBJ2-3; D is perhaps TRBD2 (5 bases). CDR1 SEHNR and CDR2 FQNEAQ come from the germline V gene (reference sequence). The CDR3 loop spans 12 amino acids. CDR3 residues: CASSLARDTQYF. CDR3 nucleotides: TGTGCCAGCAGCCTAGCCCGGGATACGCAGTATTTT.

The chain combines TRBV7-8 with TRBJ2-4; 11 nucleotides line up with TRBD2. This CDR3 is built from 14 residues. The V segment lost 5 bases and the J segment 8 bases; nucleotides outside the gene matches: 5. Germline lookup yields CDR1 SGHVS and CDR2 FQNEAQ. The CDR3 DNA is TGTGCCAGCAGCCAACAGGGACTAGCGGACATTCAGTACTTC. As protein: CASSQQGLADIQYF.

V usage is TRBV23-1 and J usage is TRBJ2-3; D is possibly TRBD1 (5 bases). TRBV23-1 is given ORF status, its function remaining uncertain. There are 11 residues in the CDR3. V dropped 10 bases and J dropped 3 bases, with 8 bases sitting between them. The CDR3 DNA reads as TGCGCCATAGGGGTAACAGATACGCAGTATTTT. Protein: CAIGVTDTQYF.

This clone was observed a few times. The sample contains more than one DNA sequence encoding this CDR3. This chain uses TRBV30 with TRBJ1-5; the match to TRBD1 covers 8 bases. CDR3 length: 13 residues. Trimming took 1 base from V and 5 from J; bases not matched to a gene: 1. The V gene's germline CDR1 is GTSNPN and CDR2 SVGIG (reference sequence). CDR3 nucleotide sequence: TGTGCCTGGAGTGACAGGGGGGATCAGCCCCAGCATTTT. Amino acid sequence: CAWSDRGDQPQHF. The full variable domain, with the rest looked up from reference TRBV30 and TRBJ1-5, is SQTIHQWPATLVQPVGSPLSLECTVEGTSNPNLYWYRQAAGRGLQLLFYSVGIGQISSEVPQNLSASRPQDRQFILSSKKLLLSDSGFYLCAWSDRGDQPQHFGDGTRLSIL.

The rearrangement links TRBV6-1 to TRBJ1-1; 8 nucleotides line up with TRBD1. The CDR3 spans 16 residues. J gave up 3 bases and V 2 bases, and 8 bases lay outside the gene matches. The germline V gene encodes CDR1 MNHNS and CDR2 SASEGT. CDR3 amino acids: CASSEQGAEGYTEAFF. The CDR3 nucleotides are TGTGCCAGCAGTGAACAGGGGGCGGAAGGGTACACTGAAGCTTTCTTT.

A few counts support this clone. The chain is built from TRBV4-3 and TRBJ2-7; 13 bases are shared with TRBD2. V gave up 1 base and J gave up 0 bases; unmatched junction bases: 0. The germline V gene has CDR1 LGHNA and CDR2 YSLEER. The CDR3 totals 16 residues. CDR3 DNA: TGCGCCAGCAGCCAAGGGACTAGCGGGGGCTCCTACGAGCAGTACTTC. It is translated as CASSQGTSGGSYEQYF.

The chain has TRBV4-2 and TRBJ2-5, with D possibly being TRBD1 (6 bases). This CDR3 has 19 amino acids. V lost 2 bases, J lost 1 base, and 23 bases lay in between. Germline V lookup: CDR1 LGHNA, CDR2 YNFKEQ. CDR3 coding DNA: TGTGCCAGCAGCCAAAACCCCTCAGGGGAGTTATTACGCCAAGAGACCCAGTACTTC. It yields the protein CASSQNPSGELLRQETQYF.

The CDR3 spells CASSGGGGYNEQFF. The CDR3 nucleotides read TGTGCCAGCAGCGGTGGGGGGGGCTACAATGAGCAGTTCTTC. The V gene is TRBV9, the J gene TRBJ2-1; 7 bases match TRBD2. CDR3 length: 14 amino acids. Germline CDR1 is SGDLS and CDR2 is YYNGEE. J was trimmed by 3 bases and V by 3 bases; bases with no gene match: 3.

The J gene is TRBJ1-2, the V gene TRBV4-3; D gene ambiguous. Trimming took 0 bases from V and 2 from J, leaving 7 bases between them. Germline assignment: CDR1 LGHNA and CDR2 YSLEER. The CDR3 sequence is 14 residues long. CDR3 sequence (DNA): TGCGCCAGCAGCCAAGAACGGGTCAACTATGGCTACACCTTC. Protein product: CASSQERVNYGYTF.

The chain is built from TRBV7-3 and TRBJ2-2; 7 bases agree with TRBD2. V gave up 3 bases and J gave up 0 bases; unmatched junction bases: 7. This CDR3 spans 17 amino acids. Germline V gene sequence: CDR1 SGHTA, CDR2 FQGTGA. The CDR3 nucleotides read TGTGCCAGCAGCTTCCTTCCCCGGGGGGCGAACACCGGGGAGCTGTTTTTT. Translating gives CASSFLPRGANTGELFF.

The chain carries TRBV4-1 and TRBJ2-7, with 7 bases identical to TRBD2. The V segment lost 4 bases and the J segment 5 bases; nucleotides outside the gene matches: 8. The CDR3 runs 14 residues. Germline CDR1 and CDR2: MGHRA and YSYEKL. CDR3 amino acids: CASSLRGGVDEQYF. In DNA form, the CDR3 reads TGCGCCAGCAGCCTTCGTGGGGGGGTCGACGAGCAGTACTTC.

The J gene is TRBJ2-1, the V gene TRBV27, with 7 bases lining up with TRBD1. V shed 4 bases and J 2 bases; nucleotides not matched to a gene: 2. The CDR3 runs to 14 residues. CDR1 is MNHEY, CDR2 SMNVEV, per germline (reference sequence). Written as DNA, the CDR3 is TGTGCCAGCAGTTGGGACAGTGCCTACAATGAGCAGTTCTTC. It specifies CASSWDSAYNEQFF.

This clone came up once. The V and J genes are TRBV27 and TRBJ2-7, with D maybe TRBD2 (7 bases). With 0 bases removed from V and 4 bases from J, the gap between germline ends came to 16 bases. Per the germline V gene, CDR1 is MNHEY and CDR2 is SMNVEV (reference sequence). This CDR3 contains 16 residues. The CDR3 nucleotides read TGTGCCAGCAGTTTATCGGGGGGCGGGGGCATTTACGAGCAGTACTTC. This codes for CASSLSGGGGIYEQYF.

The chain is built from TRBV18 and TRBJ1-4; TRBD1 is a possible D gene (6 bases). Trimming left V 5 bases short and J 11 bases short, with 18 bases between. Looked up from germline, CDR1 is KGHSH and CDR2 is LQKENI. CDR3 size: 14 residues. The DNA of the CDR3 is TGTGCCAGCTCATCCTCCACCAAGGGGGGGAAACTGTTTTTT. It specifies CASSSSTKGGKLFF.

In regard to this clone: A read error is possible here, since a much larger clone lies one base away. The chain employs TRBV6-6 and TRBJ1-1; tentatively, D is TRBD1 (6 bases). V gave up 6 bases and J gave up 0 bases, with 8 bases separating them. This CDR3 is built from 13 residues. Germline V lookup: CDR1 MNHNY, CDR2 SVGAGI (reference sequence). The CDR3 region is CASSGQMNTEAFF. The CDR3 DNA reads TGTGCCAGCAGCGGACAGATGAACACTGAAGCTTTCTTT.

V and J are TRBV5-1 and TRBJ2-5; D gene ambiguous. This CDR3 comprises 12 residues. CDR1 is SGHRS, CDR2 YFSETQ, per germline. Trimming removed 5 bases at V and 1 base at J, with 6 bases between. The CDR3 DNA sequence: TGCGCCAGCAGGACAAGCCAAGAGACCCAGTACTTC. Translated: CASRTSQETQYF. The entire variable domain, with the rest obtained from reference TRBV5-1 and TRBJ2-5, is as follows: KAGVTQTPRYLIKTRGQQVTLSCSPISGHRSVSWYQQTPGQGLQFLFEYFSETQRNKGNFPGRFSGRQFSNSRSEMNVSTLELGDSALYLCASRTSQETQYFGPGTRLLVL.

J is TRBJ2-7 and V is TRBV30; 7 nucleotides match TRBD2. V dropped 8 bases and J dropped 0; count of bases not matched to a gene: 10. The CDR3 has 14 residues. Germline CDR1 and CDR2: GTSNPN and SVGIG (reference sequence). CDR3 sequence: CALESGGSSYEQYF. As DNA, the CDR3 is TGTGCCCTAGAGTCGGGGGGAAGCTCCTACGAGCAGTACTTC.

The chain is built from TRBV27 and TRBJ1-2; a possible D gene is TRBD1 (6 bases). Germline V lookup: CDR1 MNHEY, CDR2 SMNVEV (reference sequence). V was cut by 1 base and J by 2 bases, with 11 bases left in between. This CDR3 region has 15 residues. The CDR3 region is CASSLLGQLNYGYTF. For the CDR3, the DNA is TGTGCCAGCAGTTTATTAGGACAGCTAAACTATGGCTACACCTTC.

This clone was picked up one time. The chain uses TRBV7-2 and TRBJ2-5; 7 nucleotides agree with TRBD2. CDR3 length: 15 residues. The trim removed 0 bases at V and 5 bases at J, leaving 6 bases unmatched. Germline V gene data show CDR1 as SGHTA and CDR2 as FQGNSA. CDR3 nucleotides: TGTGCCAGCAGCTTAGCAGGGAGGGCCGGGGAGACCCAGTACTTC. This gives the protein CASSLAGRAGETQYF.

This clone was seen once. The junction departs from the called germline gene at one end, perhaps through a read error. The chain has TRBV19 and TRBJ1-1; the D is unclear. Germline loops: CDR1 LNHDA, CDR2 SQIVND (reference sequence). The CDR3 runs to 13 residues. The CDR3 is CASSLDVNTEAFF. CDR3 in DNA: TGTGCCAGTAGTCTAGACGTCAACACTGAAGCTTTCTTT.